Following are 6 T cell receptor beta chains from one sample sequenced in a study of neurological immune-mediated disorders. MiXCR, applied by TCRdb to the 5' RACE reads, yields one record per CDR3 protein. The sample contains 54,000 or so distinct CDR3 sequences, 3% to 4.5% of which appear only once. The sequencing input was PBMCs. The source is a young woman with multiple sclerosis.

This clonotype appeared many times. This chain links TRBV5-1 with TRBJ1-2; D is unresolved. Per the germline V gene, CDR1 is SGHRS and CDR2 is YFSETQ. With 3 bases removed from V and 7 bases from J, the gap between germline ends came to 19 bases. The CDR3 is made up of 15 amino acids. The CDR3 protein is CASSYGPQGLSGYTF. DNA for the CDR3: TGCGCCAGCAGCTACGGGCCACAAGGTTTGAGTGGCTACACCTTC.

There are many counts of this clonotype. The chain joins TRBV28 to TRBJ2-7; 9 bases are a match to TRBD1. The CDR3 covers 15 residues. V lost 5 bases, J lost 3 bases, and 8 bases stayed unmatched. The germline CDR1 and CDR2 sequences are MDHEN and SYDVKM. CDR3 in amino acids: CASSRGDRERYEQYF. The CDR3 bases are TGTGCCAGCAGTCGAGGGGACAGGGAACGCTACGAGCAGTACTTC.

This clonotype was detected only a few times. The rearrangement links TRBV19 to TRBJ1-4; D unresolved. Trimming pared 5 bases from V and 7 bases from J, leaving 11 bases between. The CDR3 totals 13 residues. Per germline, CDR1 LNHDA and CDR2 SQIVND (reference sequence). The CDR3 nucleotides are TGTGCCAGTAGTTTGAGCTGGGGTGAAAAACTGTTTTTT. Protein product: CASSLSWGEKLFF.

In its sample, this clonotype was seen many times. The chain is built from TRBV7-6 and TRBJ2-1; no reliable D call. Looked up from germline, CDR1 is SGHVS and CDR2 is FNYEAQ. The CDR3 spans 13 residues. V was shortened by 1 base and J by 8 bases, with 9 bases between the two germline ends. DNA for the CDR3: TGTGCCAGCAGCTTAGTTTTCGGATATGAGCAGTTCTTC. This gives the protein CASSLVFGYEQFF.

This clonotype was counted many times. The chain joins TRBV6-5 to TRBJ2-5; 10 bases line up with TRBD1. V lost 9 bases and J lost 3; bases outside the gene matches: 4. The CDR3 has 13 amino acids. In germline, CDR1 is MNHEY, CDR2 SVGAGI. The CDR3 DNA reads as TGTGCCAGTAAGGACAGGGGGAAAGAGACCCAGTACTTC. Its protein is CASKDRGKETQYF.

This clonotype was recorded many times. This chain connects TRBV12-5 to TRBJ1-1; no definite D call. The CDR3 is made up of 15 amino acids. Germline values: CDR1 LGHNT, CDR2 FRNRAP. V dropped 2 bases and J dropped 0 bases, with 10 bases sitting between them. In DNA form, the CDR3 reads TGTGCTAGTGGTTTGACTGGACGCTTGAACACTGAAGCTTTCTTT. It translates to CASGLTGRLNTEAFF.